This TCR beta chain was observed in a study of T cells after yellow fever vaccination. Study information: Low-cell-number fractions underwent preparation using SMART-Seq v4 Ultra Low Input. Study-wide results and caveats: Boosting was followed by the reappearance of most primary-vaccination clones (approximately 97% CD4, 85% to 90% CD8).

This clonotype turned up a few times. Its antigen is as yet unknown. TCRdb called the 5' RACE reads again in MiXCR, with one record for every CDR3 protein. Among 300,000 to 350,000 distinct CDR3 sequences listed, around 4.1% were seen once. Germline CDR1 reads MNHEY; CDR2 reads SVGAGI. The V segment lost 2 bases and the J segment 0 bases; nucleotides outside the gene matches: 8. The CDR3 consists of 17 residues. The receptor was derived from a man in his late teens or twenties who received the YFV17D yellow fever vaccine. The gene calls are TRBV6-5 and TRBJ2-3; 7 nucleotides agree with TRBD2. The starting material was PBMCs, obtained 5 days after the yellow fever booster vaccination. CDR3 sequence reads: CASSYQVAGVSTDTQYF. CDR3 nucleotide sequence: TGTGCCAGCAGTTACCAAGTGGCGGGGGTCAGCACAGATACGCAGTATTTT.